The source of this TCR beta chain is a study of identical twins (dated by TCRdb to the mid-2010s). A note on the overall study: To test whether fetal clonotypes persist, this study deep-sequenced TCR alpha and beta repertoires from monozygotic twins, from unrelated adults of various ages, and from cord blood. To rule out contamination, replicate twin experiments were performed at different times with different library preparation protocols.

The library was built by means of 5' RACE. Sequenced on an Illumina HiSeq 2000. A universal primer binding site was added through template switching, and the final cDNA carried a unique molecular identifier so that TCR cDNA molecules could be counted accurately. First-strand cDNA for TCR alpha and beta chains was synthesized from specific primers in the conserved constant-segment region. To control for contamination, each cDNA library was double barcoded with a SMART-Mk sample barcode plus Illumina barcodes. TruSeq adapter sequences and Illumina sample barcodes were added in two successive PCR steps. The TCR alpha and beta cDNA libraries were sequenced on the Illumina HiSeq platform using custom primers. Concerning the study's data processing: MiGEC was used to process raw reads and extract unique molecular identifiers, and MiXCR was used to find CDR3 positions. For each individual, recombination models were inferred using an EM algorithm with the repgenHMM and IGoR tools. Shared clonotypes were analyzed with the tcR package in R, and sharing was normalized by the product of cloneset sizes. Out-of-frame nonproductive sequences were analyzed to study raw recombination free of thymic and clonal selection effects. TCRdb cleaned the public reads at Q25 with fastp, built clones with MiXCR and kept in-frame beta chains. CDR3 protein sequences are deduplicated, and each keeps its most common genes and DNA. TCRdb's processing, not the authors', yielded these V and J calls. This sample comprises some 1,700,000 distinct CDR3 sequences, roughly a third of them detected only once. The top ten constitute around 0.3% of the sample.

Overall study outcomes, separate from this receptor: Because the same donors could not be followed over many years, conclusions were based on cross-sectional statistical analysis. The excess sharing between twins in beta out-of-frame sequences was weaker because fewer shared sequences reduced the signal-to-noise ratio. Fewer insertions were carried by abundant cord blood beta clonotypes; a weaker similar trend was observed in young adult naive repertoires, while no such trend was observed in memory repertoires. In monozygotic twins, recombination models systematically underestimated out-of-frame TCR alpha sharing, but the models matched the sharing seen between unrelated individuals. Invariant T cells such as MAIT and iNKT could partly confound zero-insertion analyses, though diverse VJ usage argued against this for most clonotypes. Compared with coincidental sharing between unrelated individuals, out-of-frame TCR alpha sequences shared between twins had an excess of sequences with low generation probability.

The germline V gene supplies CDR1 MNHEY and CDR2 SVGAGI. From the cysteine through the phenylalanine, the CDR3 covers 20 amino acids. Only CDR3 DNA remains: 60 bases, in frame from the first base. V has 0 bases trimmed and J has 0 bases trimmed; junction bases matching no gene number 10. This clonotype was detected only a few times. Its antigen remains undetermined. The record has no base qualities; no much larger clone is one base away. Only healthy Caucasian donors were included. This TCR came from a newborn girl in good health. Rearrangement joined TRBV6-5 to TRBJ2-6; TRBD2 fits 8 bases in the junction. The sequencing input was cord blood. The bases are TGTGCCAGCAGTTACTCGAGACGGCGACTAGCGAGCTCTGGGGCCAACGTCCTGACTTTC. Translated, this is CASSYSRRRLASSGANVLTF.